The 6 T cell receptor beta chains in this list originate from one sample, sequenced in a study of blood T cell repertoires in COVID-19. Sequencing used immunoSEQ multiplex PCR; TCRdb keeps in-frame clones, though not all of them. The sample lists under 170,000 clones; about 86% were seen once. Input material: peripheral blood. These TCRs come from a man between 65 and 85 years old with acute or convalescent COVID-19.

The V and J genes are TRBV3-1 (or the pseudogene TRBV3-2) and TRBJ2-1; 10 positions agree with TRBD2. The CDR3 is 16 amino acids. The V segment lost 5 bases and the J segment 0 bases; nucleotides outside the gene matches: 4. Germline loops: CDR1 LGHDT, CDR2 YNNKEL (reference sequence). This chain's CDR3 is CASSFGLAASYNEQFF. In nucleotides, the CDR3 is TGTGCCAGCAGCTTTGGACTAGCGGCCTCCTACAATGAGCAGTTCTTC.

The V call is TRBV7-9, the J call TRBJ2-2, with 12 bases matching TRBD1. The ends lost 5 bases at V and 6 bases at J; junction bases unmatched: 4. The germline gives CDR1 SEHNR, CDR2 FQNEAQ (reference sequence). The CDR3 consists of 15 residues. The CDR3 loop is CASSAGQGASGELFF. The CDR3 DNA is TGTGCCAGCAGCGCGGGACAGGGGGCGTCCGGGGAGCTGTTTTTT.

This chain links TRBV28 with TRBJ2-1, with D hard to call. Germline assignment: CDR1 MDHEN and CDR2 SYDVKM. The CDR3 runs to 13 residues. With 2 bases removed from V and 7 bases from J, the gap between germline ends came to 9 bases. The DNA of the CDR3 is TGTGCCAGCAGTTTAGGGCCGCGAAATGAGCAGTTCTTC. This sequence encodes CASSLGPRNEQFF.

V is TRBV3-1 (or the pseudogene TRBV3-2) and J is TRBJ2-1; maybe TRBD2 (6 bases). Per the germline V gene, CDR1 is LGHDT and CDR2 is YNNKEL (reference sequence). V gave up 3 bases and J gave up 7 bases, with 16 bases separating them. The CDR3 extends over 15 amino acids. The DNA for the CDR3 is TGTGCCAGCAGCCATACTAGCCCCATCGGGAATGAGCAGTTCTTC. Its protein is CASSHTSPIGNEQFF.

The rearrangement uses TRBV5-4 and TRBJ1-3; D is undetermined. The germline CDR1 and CDR2 sequences are SGHNT and YYREEE (reference sequence). This CDR3 comprises 16 residues. The V gene lost 0 bases and the J gene lost 1 base, with 11 bases spanning the gap. CDR3 coding DNA: TGTGCCAGCAGCTTGGGAGGCCCGAGGTCTGGAAACACCATATATTTT. The encoded protein is CASSLGGPRSGNTIYF.

The chain carries TRBV5-4 and TRBJ2-4; D ambiguous. The germline V gene has CDR1 SGHNT and CDR2 YYREEE (reference sequence). The V gene lost 4 bases and the J gene lost 5 bases, with 16 bases spanning the gap. This CDR3 contains 15 residues. The CDR3 DNA reads TGTGCCAGCAGCCCGGAGCCGGTCAGCCAAAACATTCAGTACTTC. Its protein is CASSPEPVSQNIQYF.